This T cell receptor (beta chain) was captured in a study of blood T cell repertoires in COVID-19. Generated by immunoSEQ multiplex PCR, the TCRdb table keeps only in-frame clones and is missing some. This sample yields roughly 75,000 clones, of which around 85% are seen a single time; roughly 28% belongs to the top ten. The CDR3 loop spans 14 amino acids. Germline CDR1 SGHRS, CDR2 YFSETQ. Trimming removed 4 bases from V and 7 bases from J; junction bases left unmatched: 2. The TCR originated in a man in his 70s with acute or convalescent COVID-19. V gene TRBV5-1 combines with J gene TRBJ2-7; 16 positions agree with TRBD2. The specimen sequenced was peripheral blood. As DNA, the CDR3 is TGCGCCAGCAGCCCGGGACTAGCGGGAGGGGAGCAGTACTTC. Translating it yields CASSPGLAGGEQYF.